This TCR beta chain was identified during a study of blood T cell repertoires in COVID-19. V trimming: 4 bases; J trimming: 6 bases; junction bases outside the gene matches: 2. The CDR3 sequence is 14 residues long. Germline V gene sequence: CDR1 LNHDA, CDR2 SQIVND (reference sequence). Original handling: By means of reference gene primer amplification, nucleated cell counts were estimated. Only in-frame clones appear in the TCRdb table, and some are missing; sequencing was by immunoSEQ multiplex PCR. That table is the source of V, J and clone size, and D and trimming were worked out from the DNA. The sample comprises approximately 190,000 clones, around four fifths of which are singletons, and roughly 20% rests with the top ten.

The sequenced material came from peripheral blood. This clonotype originated in a human donor in a cohort sampled during active COVID-19. The V gene is TRBV19, the J gene TRBJ1-5; 11 bases match TRBD1. The CDR3 reads CASSTGTGGQPQHF. CDR3 in DNA: TGTGCCAGTAGTACCGGGACAGGGGGTCAGCCCCAGCATTTT.